A selection of T cell receptor beta chains follows, all from one sample in a study of control samples from healthy donors and cancer patients. Generated by immunoSEQ multiplex PCR, the TCRdb table keeps only in-frame clones and is missing some. The sample shows roughly 130,000 clones, more than 70% of them seen only once. Sequencing was carried out using blood. The source is a man aged 50 to 60 in good health. Each CDR3 is given with its conserved first and last residue. D genes are given only for firm matches. The listing skips clone size in some rows; elsewhere it reads once, few, many or a size class.

cdr3_nt: TGTGCCACTAGGAAAAGCGGGGGGTTGTACACAGATACGCAGTATTTT
cdr3_aa: CATRKSGGLYTDTQYF
v_call: TRBV7-2
j_call: TRBJ2-3
d_call: TRBD2
clone_size: .

cdr3_nt: TGTGCCAGCTCACCGGGGACAGGGTACAATCAGCCCCAGCATTTT
cdr3_aa: CASSPGTGYNQPQHF
v_call: TRBV18
j_call: TRBJ1-5
d_call: TRBD1
clone_size: .

cdr3_nt: TGTGCCAGCAGCGCAACAGGGACTCGCACAGATACGCAGTATTTT
cdr3_aa: CASSATGTRTDTQYF
v_call: TRBV9
j_call: TRBJ2-3
d_call: .
clone_size: .

cdr3_nt: TGTGCCACCAGTGATTTGCCGGAACAGAGTTACAATGAGCAGTTCTTC
cdr3_aa: CATSDLPEQSYNEQFF
v_call: TRBV24-1
j_call: TRBJ2-1
d_call: .
clone_size: .

cdr3_nt: TGTGCCAGCTCGGGAGCTATTGACAGGATCACTGAAGCTTTCTTT
cdr3_aa: CASSGAIDRITEAFF
v_call: TRBV18
j_call: TRBJ1-1
d_call: .
clone_size: .

cdr3_nt: TGTGCCATCAGTGAGTCGGTAGGGGTTGGGTACGAGCAGTACTTC
cdr3_aa: CAISESVGVGYEQYF
v_call: TRBV10-3
j_call: TRBJ2-7
d_call: .
clone_size: .

cdr3_nt: TGTGCCAGCAAACCTTACGACTCTGGGGCCAACGTCCTGACTTTC
cdr3_aa: CASKPYDSGANVLTF
v_call: TRBV27
j_call: TRBJ2-6
d_call: .
clone_size: .

cdr3_nt: TGTGCCATACCCCCGAAGGGACAGATAGCTAACAATGGCTACACCTTC
cdr3_aa: CAIPPKGQIANNGYTF
v_call: TRBV5-8
j_call: TRBJ1-2
d_call: TRBD1
clone_size: .

cdr3_nt: TGTGCCAGTAGTTCCTACAGTGACCCTAATGAAAAACTGTTTTTT
cdr3_aa: CASSSYSDPNEKLFF
v_call: TRBV19
j_call: TRBJ1-4
d_call: .
clone_size: .

cdr3_nt: TGTGCCTGGAGTGATGGGGGGGCCAAAAACATTCAGTACTTC
cdr3_aa: CAWSDGGAKNIQYF
v_call: TRBV30
j_call: TRBJ2-4
d_call: .
clone_size: once

cdr3_nt: TGTGCCTGGAGTAGAACTAGGAGAAGCTCCTACAATGAGCAGTTCTTC
cdr3_aa: CAWSRTRRSSYNEQFF
v_call: TRBV30
j_call: TRBJ2-1
d_call: .
clone_size: .

cdr3_nt: TGTGCCAGCAGCCAACCCTTGGACAGAAGGCATGGCTACACCTTC
cdr3_aa: CASSQPLDRRHGYTF
v_call: TRBV3-1/TRBV3-2
j_call: TRBJ1-2
d_call: .
clone_size: .

cdr3_nt: TGTGCCAGCTCACCAGCGGGGGGTGCGAACACCGGGGAGCTGTTTTTT
cdr3_aa: CASSPAGGANTGELFF
v_call: TRBV18
j_call: TRBJ2-2
d_call: TRBD2
clone_size: once

cdr3_nt: TGTGCCAGCAGTTACCCAGGTTCTCACGGCGAGCAGTACTTC
cdr3_aa: CASSYPGSHGEQYF
v_call: TRBV6-5
j_call: TRBJ2-7
d_call: .
clone_size: .

cdr3_nt: TGTGCCAGCAGCCTTACAGGCACGGAGCAGTTCTTC
cdr3_aa: CASSLTGTEQFF
v_call: TRBV11-3
j_call: TRBJ2-1
d_call: .
clone_size: .

cdr3_nt: TGTGCCAGTACCTCGGACAGGGGGTATGGCTACACCTTC
cdr3_aa: CASTSDRGYGYTF
v_call: TRBV19
j_call: TRBJ1-2
d_call: TRBD1
clone_size: .

cdr3_nt: TGTGCCAGCAGCCCGGCAGGGGGACTCTACGAGCAGTACTTC
cdr3_aa: CASSPAGGLYEQYF
v_call: TRBV6-6
j_call: TRBJ2-7
d_call: .
clone_size: .

cdr3_nt: TGTGCCAGTAGGGACAGGGAAAATCAGCCCCAGCATTTT
cdr3_aa: CASRDRENQPQHF
v_call: TRBV19
j_call: TRBJ1-5
d_call: TRBD1
clone_size: .